This T cell receptor (beta chain) was obtained from a study of CD8 T cells in Susac syndrome. Random hexamers primed reverse transcription of 0.5 to 1 ug RNA. Amplification of TCR beta CDR3 spanned 54 Vbeta and 13 Jbeta via immunoSEQ multiplex PCR. From the immunoSEQ multiplex PCR reads, TCRdb called clonotypes with MiXCR, one entry per CDR3 protein. The data contain some 300,000 distinct CDR3 sequences, 89% of them singletons. Between the trimmed V and J ends, which lost 4 bases and 0 bases, there was a span of 7 bases. Germline CDR1 and CDR2: MNHEY and SVGAGI. This CDR3 contains 15 residues. Sequencing targeted TCR beta in T cells from blood (CD8+ and CD4+).

The chain is built from TRBV6-5 and TRBJ1-6; D is uncertain. Sequenced material: CD8+ T cells from PBMCs. The TCR sequence derives from a human donor with multiple sclerosis. The chain's CDR3 is CASSWLSSYNSPLHF. CDR3 DNA sequence: TGTGCCAGCAGTTGGCTAAGCTCCTATAATTCACCCCTCCACTTT.